This TCR beta chain was retrieved from a study of regulatory T cells in long-lasting Graves disease. Construction of TCR beta libraries relied on iRepertoire HTBI primers and on Arm-PCR targeting CDR3 regions. Per the authors' pipeline: The samples included 62 TRBV and approximately 15 TRBJ segments. One entry per CDR3 protein, called by TCRdb with MiXCR from the multiplex PCR reads. The V and J calls and clone size come from TCRdb's table, not from the authors' own analysis. The sample lists roughly 420,000 distinct CDR3 sequences; around 15% were seen once. Time point indicated: newly diagnosed GD, antithyroid drugs for less than 3 months. The TCR library used RNA extracted from PBMCs. The authors drew approximately 10 milliliters of peripheral blood into EDTA tubes. At least ten counts were recorded for this clonotype. V dropped 5 bases and J dropped 3 bases, with 15 bases sitting between them. This CDR3 has 15 residues.

These sequences were also reported in another study, on T cells in Graves' hyperthyroidism and ophthalmopathy. This second report adds: The study based diagnoses on clinical symptoms, serum thyroxine and TRAb, thyroid ultrasound and orbital computed tomography.

This chain connects TRBV12-3 or TRBV12-4 to TRBJ2-3; D is unclear. The source is a woman aged 50 to 65 with Graves disease. Sequences were derived from peripheral blood mononuclear cells (PBMCs), sampled at new diagnosis, from a patient treated with antithyroid drugs. The CDR3: CASSRRVGSTDTQYF. In nucleotides, the CDR3 is TGTGCCAGCAGTCGACGGGTAGGGTCTACAGATACGCAGTATTTT.